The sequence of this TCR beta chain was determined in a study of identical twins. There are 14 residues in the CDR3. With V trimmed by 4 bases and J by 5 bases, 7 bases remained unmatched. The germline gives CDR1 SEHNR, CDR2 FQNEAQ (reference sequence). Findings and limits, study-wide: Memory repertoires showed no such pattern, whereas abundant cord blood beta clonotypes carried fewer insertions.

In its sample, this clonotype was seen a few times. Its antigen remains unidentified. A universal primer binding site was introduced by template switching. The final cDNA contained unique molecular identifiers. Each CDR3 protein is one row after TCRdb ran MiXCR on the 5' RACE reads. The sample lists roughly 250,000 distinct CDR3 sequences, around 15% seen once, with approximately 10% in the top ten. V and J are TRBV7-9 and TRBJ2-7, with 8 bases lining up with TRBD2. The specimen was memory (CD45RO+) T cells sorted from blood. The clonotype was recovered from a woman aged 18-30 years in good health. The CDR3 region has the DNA TGTGCCAGCAGCTCCCGCGGGGGGTCCCACGAGCAGTACTTC. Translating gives CASSSRGGSHEQYF.